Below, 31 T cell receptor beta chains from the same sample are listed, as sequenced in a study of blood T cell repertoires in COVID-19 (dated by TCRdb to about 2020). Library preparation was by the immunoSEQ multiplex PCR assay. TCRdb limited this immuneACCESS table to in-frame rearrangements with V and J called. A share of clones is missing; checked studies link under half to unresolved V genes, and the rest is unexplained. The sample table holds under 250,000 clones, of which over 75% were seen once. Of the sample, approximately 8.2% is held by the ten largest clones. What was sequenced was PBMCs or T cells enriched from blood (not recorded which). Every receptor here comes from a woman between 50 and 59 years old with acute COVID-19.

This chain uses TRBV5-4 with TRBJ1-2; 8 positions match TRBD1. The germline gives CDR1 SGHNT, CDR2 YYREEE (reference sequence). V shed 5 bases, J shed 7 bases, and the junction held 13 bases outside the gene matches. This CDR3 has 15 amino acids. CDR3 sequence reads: CASSFRQGQWSGYTF. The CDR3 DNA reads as TGTGCCAGCAGTTTCCGACAGGGGCAATGGAGTGGCTACACCTTC.

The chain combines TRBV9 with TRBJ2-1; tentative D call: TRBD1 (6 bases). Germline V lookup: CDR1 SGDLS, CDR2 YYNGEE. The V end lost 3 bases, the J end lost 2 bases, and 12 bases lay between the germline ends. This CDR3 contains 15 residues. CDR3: CASSAGQAPYNEQFF. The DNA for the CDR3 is TGTGCCAGCAGCGCGGGACAAGCGCCCTACAATGAGCAGTTCTTC.

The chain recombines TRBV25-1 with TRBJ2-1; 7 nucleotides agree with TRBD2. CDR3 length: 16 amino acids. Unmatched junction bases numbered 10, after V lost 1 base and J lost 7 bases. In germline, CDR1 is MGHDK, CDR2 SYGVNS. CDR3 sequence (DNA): TGTGCCAGCAGTGAATTCGGGCTAGCGGAGGATAATGAGCAGTTCTTC. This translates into CASSEFGLAEDNEQFF.

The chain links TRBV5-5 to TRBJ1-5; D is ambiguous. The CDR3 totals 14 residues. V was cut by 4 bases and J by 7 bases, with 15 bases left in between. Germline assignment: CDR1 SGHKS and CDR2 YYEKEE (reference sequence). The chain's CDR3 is CASSPTSPGQPQHF. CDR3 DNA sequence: TGTGCCAGCAGCCCCACCTCCCCGGGGCAGCCCCAGCATTTT.

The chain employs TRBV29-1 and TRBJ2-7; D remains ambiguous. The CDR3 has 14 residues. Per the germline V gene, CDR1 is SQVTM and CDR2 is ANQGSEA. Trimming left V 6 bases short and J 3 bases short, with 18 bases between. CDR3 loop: CSVIKTNGDYEQYF. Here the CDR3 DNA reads TGCAGCGTAATAAAAACAAACGGAGACTACGAGCAGTACTTC.

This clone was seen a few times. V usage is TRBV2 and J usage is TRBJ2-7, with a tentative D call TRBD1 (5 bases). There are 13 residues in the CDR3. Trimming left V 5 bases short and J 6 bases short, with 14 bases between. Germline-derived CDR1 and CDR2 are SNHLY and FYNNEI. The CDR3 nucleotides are TGTGCCAGCAGTAGAAGCCAGGGTGGCGAGCAGTACTTC. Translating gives CASSRSQGGEQYF.

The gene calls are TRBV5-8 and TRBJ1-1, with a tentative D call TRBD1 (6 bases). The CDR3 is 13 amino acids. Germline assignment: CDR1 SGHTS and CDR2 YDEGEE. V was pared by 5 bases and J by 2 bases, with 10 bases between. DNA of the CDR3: TGTGCCAGCAGACGGGACATAAACACTGAAGCTTTCTTT. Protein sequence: CASRRDINTEAFF.

CDR3 sequence (DNA): TGTGCCAGCAGCCAGATCAGCGGGGGAGGAGATACGCAGTATTTT. This codes for CASSQISGGGDTQYF. This sequence joins TRBV3-1 (or the pseudogene TRBV3-2) and TRBJ2-3; TRBD2 matches at 8 bases. With V trimmed by 3 bases and J by 5 bases, 7 bases remained unmatched. Germline CDR1 is LGHDT and CDR2 is YNNKEL (reference sequence). CDR3 size: 15 residues.

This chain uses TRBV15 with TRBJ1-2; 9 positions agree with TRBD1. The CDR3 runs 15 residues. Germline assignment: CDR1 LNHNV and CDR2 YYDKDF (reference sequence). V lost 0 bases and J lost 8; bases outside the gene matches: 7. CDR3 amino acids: CATSREGQGLDGYTF. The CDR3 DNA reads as TGTGCCACCAGCAGAGAGGGACAGGGTTTGGACGGCTACACCTTC.

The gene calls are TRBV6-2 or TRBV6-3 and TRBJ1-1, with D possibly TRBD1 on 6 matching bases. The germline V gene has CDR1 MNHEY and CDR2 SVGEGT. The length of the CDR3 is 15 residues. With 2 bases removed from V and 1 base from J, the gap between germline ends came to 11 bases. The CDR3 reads CASSYGVRGNTEAFF. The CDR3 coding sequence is TGTGCCAGCAGTTACGGGGTCAGGGGGAACACTGAAGCTTTCTTT.

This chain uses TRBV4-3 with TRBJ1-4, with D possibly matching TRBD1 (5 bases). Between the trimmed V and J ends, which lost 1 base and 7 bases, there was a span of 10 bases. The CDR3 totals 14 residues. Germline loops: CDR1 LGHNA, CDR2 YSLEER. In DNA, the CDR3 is TGCGCCAGCAGCCAAGGGTCAGGGTTTGAAAAACTGTTTTTT. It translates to CASSQGSGFEKLFF.

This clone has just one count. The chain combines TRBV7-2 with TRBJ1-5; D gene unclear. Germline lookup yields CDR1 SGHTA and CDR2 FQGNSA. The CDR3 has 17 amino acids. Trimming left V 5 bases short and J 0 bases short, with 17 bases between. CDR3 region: CASSTRAAGYSNQPQHF. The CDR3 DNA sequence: TGTGCCAGCAGCACCCGCGCGGCGGGATATAGCAATCAGCCCCAGCATTTT.

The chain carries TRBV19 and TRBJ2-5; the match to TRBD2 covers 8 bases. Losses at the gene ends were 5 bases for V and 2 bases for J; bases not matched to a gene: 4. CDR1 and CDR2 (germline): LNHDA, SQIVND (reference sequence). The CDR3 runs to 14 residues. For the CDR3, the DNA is TGTGCCAGTAGTGGGATAGCGGGGCAAGAGACCCAGTACTTC. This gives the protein CASSGIAGQETQYF.

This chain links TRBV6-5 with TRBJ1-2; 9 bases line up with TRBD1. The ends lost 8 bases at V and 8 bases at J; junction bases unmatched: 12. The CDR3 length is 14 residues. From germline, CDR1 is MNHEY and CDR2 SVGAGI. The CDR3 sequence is CASYYGGQGGGYTF. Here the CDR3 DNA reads TGTGCCAGCTATTACGGGGGACAGGGAGGCGGCTACACCTTC.

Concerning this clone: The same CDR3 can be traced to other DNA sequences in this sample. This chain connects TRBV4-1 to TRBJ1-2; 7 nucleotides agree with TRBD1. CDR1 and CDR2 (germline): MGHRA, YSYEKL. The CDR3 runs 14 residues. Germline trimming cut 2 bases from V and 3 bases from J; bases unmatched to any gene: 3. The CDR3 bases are TGCGCCAGCAGCCAACCGGGACAGTACTATGGCTACACCTTC. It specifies CASSQPGQYYGYTF.

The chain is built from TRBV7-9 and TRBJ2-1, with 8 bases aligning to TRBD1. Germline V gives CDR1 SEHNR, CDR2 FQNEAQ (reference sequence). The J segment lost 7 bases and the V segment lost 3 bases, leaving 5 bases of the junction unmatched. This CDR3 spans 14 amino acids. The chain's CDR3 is CASSLDREVNEQFF. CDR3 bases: TGTGCCAGCAGCTTGGACAGGGAAGTTAATGAGCAGTTCTTC.

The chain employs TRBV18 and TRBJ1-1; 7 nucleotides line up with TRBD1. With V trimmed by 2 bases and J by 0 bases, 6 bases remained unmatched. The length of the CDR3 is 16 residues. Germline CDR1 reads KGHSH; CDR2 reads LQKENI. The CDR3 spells CASSPLEGAMNTEAFF. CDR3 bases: TGTGCCAGCTCACCATTAGAGGGGGCTATGAACACTGAAGCTTTCTTT.

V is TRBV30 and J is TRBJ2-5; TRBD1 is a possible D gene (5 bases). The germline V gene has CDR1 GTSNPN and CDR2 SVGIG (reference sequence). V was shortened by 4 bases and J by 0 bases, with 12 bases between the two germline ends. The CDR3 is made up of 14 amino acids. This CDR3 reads CAWNGDSYQETQYF. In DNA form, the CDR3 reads TGTGCCTGGAATGGTGACAGCTACCAAGAGACCCAGTACTTC. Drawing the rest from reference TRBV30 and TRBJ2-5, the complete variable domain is SQTIHQWPATLVQPVGSPLSLECTVEGTSNPNLYWYRQAAGRGLQLLFYSVGIGQISSEVPQNLSASRPQDRQFILSSKKLLLSDSGFYLCAWNGDSYQETQYFGPGTRLLVL.

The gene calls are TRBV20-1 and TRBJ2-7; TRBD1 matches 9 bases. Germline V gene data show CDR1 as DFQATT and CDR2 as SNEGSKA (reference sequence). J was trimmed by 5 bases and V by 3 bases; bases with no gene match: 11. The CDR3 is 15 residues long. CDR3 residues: CSASPSDRGFDEQYF. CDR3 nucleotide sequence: TGCAGTGCTAGTCCCTCGGACAGGGGCTTCGACGAGCAGTACTTC.

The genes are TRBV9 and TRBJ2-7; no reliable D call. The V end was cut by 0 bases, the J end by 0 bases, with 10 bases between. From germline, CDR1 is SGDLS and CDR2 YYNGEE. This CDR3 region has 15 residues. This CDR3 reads CASSVEQTSSYEQYF. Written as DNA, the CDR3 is TGTGCCAGCAGCGTAGAACAGACCAGCTCCTACGAGCAGTACTTC.

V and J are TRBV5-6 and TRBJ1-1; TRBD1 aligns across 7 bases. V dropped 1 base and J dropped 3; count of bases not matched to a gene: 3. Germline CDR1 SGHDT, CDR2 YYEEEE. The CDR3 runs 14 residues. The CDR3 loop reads CASSLRGRDTEAFF. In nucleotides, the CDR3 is TGTGCCAGCAGCTTGAGGGGGCGGGACACTGAAGCTTTCTTT.

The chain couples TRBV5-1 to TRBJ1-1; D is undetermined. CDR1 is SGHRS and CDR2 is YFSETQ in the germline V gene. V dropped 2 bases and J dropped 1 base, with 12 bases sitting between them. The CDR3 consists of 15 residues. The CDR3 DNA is TGCGCCAGCAGCTTTAATTTCGAGTGGAACACTGAAGCTTTCTTT. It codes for CASSFNFEWNTEAFF. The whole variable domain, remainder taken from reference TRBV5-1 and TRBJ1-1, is KAGVTQTPRYLIKTRGQQVTLSCSPISGHRSVSWYQQTPGQGLQFLFEYFSETQRNKGNFPGRFSGRQFSNSRSEMNVSTLELGDSALYLCASSFNFEWNTEAFFGQGTRLTVV.

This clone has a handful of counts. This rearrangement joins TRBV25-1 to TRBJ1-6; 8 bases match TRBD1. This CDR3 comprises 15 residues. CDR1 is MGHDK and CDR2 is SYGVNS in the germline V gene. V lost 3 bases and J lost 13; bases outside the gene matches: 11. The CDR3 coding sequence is TGTGCCAGCAGTGACCAACAGGGGGGGGTTTTTCCCCTCCACTTT. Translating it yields CASSDQQGGVFPLHF.

The CDR3 DNA reads TGTGCCAGCAGCACCGGACAGGGGGCGAGCACCGGGGAGCTGTTTTTT. Amino acids: CASSTGQGASTGELFF. V usage is TRBV5-4 and J usage is TRBJ2-2; TRBD1 agrees at 11 bases. V dropped 4 bases and J dropped 4; count of bases not matched to a gene: 6. The germline V gene has CDR1 SGHNT and CDR2 YYREEE (reference sequence). The CDR3 is made up of 16 amino acids.

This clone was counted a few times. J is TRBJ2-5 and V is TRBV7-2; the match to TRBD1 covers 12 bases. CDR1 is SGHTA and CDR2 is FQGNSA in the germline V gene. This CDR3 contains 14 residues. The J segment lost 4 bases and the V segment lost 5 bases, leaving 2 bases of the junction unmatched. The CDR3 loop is CASSPGQGAETQYF. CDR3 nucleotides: TGTGCCAGCAGCCCGGGACAGGGGGCAGAGACCCAGTACTTC. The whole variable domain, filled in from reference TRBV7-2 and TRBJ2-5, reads GAGVSQSPSNKVTEKGKDVELRCDPISGHTALYWYRQSLGQGLEFLIYFQGNSAPDKSGLPSDRFSAERTGGSVSTLTIQRTQQEDSAVYLCASSPGQGAETQYFGPGTRLLVL.

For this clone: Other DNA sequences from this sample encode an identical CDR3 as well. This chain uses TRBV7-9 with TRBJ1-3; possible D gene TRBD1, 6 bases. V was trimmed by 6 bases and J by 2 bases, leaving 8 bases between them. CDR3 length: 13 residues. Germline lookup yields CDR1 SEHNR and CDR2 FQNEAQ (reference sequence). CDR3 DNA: TGTGCCAGCAGAGAGGGGGCTGGAAACACCATATATTTT. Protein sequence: CASREGAGNTIYF.

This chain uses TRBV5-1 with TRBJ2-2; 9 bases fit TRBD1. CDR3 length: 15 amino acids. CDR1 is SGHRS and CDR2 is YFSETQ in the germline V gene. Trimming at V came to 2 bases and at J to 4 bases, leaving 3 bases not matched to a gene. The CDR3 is CASSLETGGTGELFF. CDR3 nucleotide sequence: TGCGCCAGCAGCTTAGAGACAGGGGGCACCGGGGAGCTGTTTTTT.

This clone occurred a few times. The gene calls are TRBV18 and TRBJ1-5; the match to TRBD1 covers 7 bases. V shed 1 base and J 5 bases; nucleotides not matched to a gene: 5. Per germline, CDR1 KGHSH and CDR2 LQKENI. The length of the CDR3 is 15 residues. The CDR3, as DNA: TGTGCCAGCTCACCACAGGGGGACAGCTATCAGCCCCAGCATTTT. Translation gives CASSPQGDSYQPQHF.

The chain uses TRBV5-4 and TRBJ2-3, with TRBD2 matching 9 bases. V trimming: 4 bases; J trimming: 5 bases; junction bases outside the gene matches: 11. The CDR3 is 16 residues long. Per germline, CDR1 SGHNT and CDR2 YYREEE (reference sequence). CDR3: CASSPSGRGGQDTQYF. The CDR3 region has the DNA TGTGCCAGCAGCCCATCGGGGCGGGGGGGCCAAGATACGCAGTATTTT.

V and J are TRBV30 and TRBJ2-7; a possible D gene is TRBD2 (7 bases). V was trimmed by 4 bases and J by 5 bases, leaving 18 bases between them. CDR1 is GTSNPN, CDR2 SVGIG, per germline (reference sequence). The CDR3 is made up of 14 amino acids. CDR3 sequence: CAWTLRGAGNEQYF. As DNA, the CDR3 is TGTGCCTGGACCCTTCGGGGGGCCGGTAACGAGCAGTACTTC.

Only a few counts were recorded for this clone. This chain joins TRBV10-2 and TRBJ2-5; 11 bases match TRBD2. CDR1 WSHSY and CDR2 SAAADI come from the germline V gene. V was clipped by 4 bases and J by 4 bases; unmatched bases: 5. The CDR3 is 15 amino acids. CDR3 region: CASSVLAGGGETQYF. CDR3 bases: TGCGCCAGCAGTGTTCTAGCGGGGGGTGGAGAGACCCAGTACTTC.